Listed below are T cell receptor beta chains from one sample, sequenced in a study of CD8 T cells in Susac syndrome. MiXCR, applied by TCRdb to the immunoSEQ multiplex PCR reads, yields one record per CDR3 protein. In the table there are approximately 190,000 distinct CDR3 sequences, around 95% of which are singletons. The sequenced material came from CD4+ T cells from PBMCs. All receptors derive from a human donor with Susac syndrome. The CDR3 runs from the conserved cysteine through the conserved F or W. Expanded clones are given a class, and other clones once, few, many or no size at all.

v_call,clone_size,j_call,cdr3_aa
TRBV12-3/TRBV12-4,NA,TRBJ2-3,CASSFGSAKYPTDTQYF
TRBV12-3/TRBV12-4,NA,TRBJ2-4,CASSFRRAGNIQYF
TRBV30,NA,TRBJ1-1,CAWTGQLNTEAFF
TRBV20-1,once,TRBJ1-1,CSAQRGGHRNTEAFF
TRBV15,NA,TRBJ1-2,CATSRGGDGYTF
TRBV23-1,NA,TRBJ1-2,CASSQNGRDGENYGYTF
TRBV6-2/TRBV6-3,NA,TRBJ2-7,CASSILTSGGYDEQYF
TRBV24-1,NA,TRBJ2-5,CATSDPSGGTETQYF
TRBV6-5,NA,TRBJ1-4,CASSYAGGDEKLFF
TRBV29-1,NA,TRBJ2-7,CSVSGAYEQYF
TRBV20-1,NA,TRBJ1-1,CSATPYGGWTEAFF
TRBV15,NA,TRBJ2-1,CATGRVDFYNEQFF
TRBV27,NA,TRBJ2-7,CASSLYRLAGPTYEQYF
TRBV4-3,NA,TRBJ2-3,CASSQADRGADTQYF
TRBV20-1,NA,TRBJ2-4,CSARDANRDRVNIQYF
TRBV3-1,NA,TRBJ2-3,CASSQTFTDTQYF
TRBV7-9,NA,TRBJ1-2,CASSLLGRDGYTF
TRBV5-1,NA,TRBJ2-3,CASSLKSDTQYF
TRBV27,NA,TRBJ1-2,CASRGFDYGYTF
TRBV30,NA,TRBJ2-7,CAWSPTSGGYEQYF
TRBV4-1,NA,TRBJ1-4,CASSRHRASTNEKLFF
TRBV27,NA,TRBJ2-3,CASSGRVTDTQYF
TRBV30,NA,TRBJ1-2,CAWSARTNYGYTF
TRBV24-1,NA,TRBJ2-1,CATSDTKGTYNEQFF
TRBV20-1,NA,TRBJ2-1,CSARITSGSDEQFF
TRBV5-6,NA,TRBJ1-5,CASSLVSGDQPQHF
TRBV9,NA,TRBJ1-5,CASSGGQTNQPQHF
TRBV29-1,NA,TRBJ2-2,CSVELAGRNTGELFF
TRBV3-1,NA,TRBJ1-2,CASSQLSRYRDGYTF
TRBV20-1,NA,TRBJ1-1,CSARVPGQVNTEAFF
TRBV30,NA,TRBJ2-4,CAWSYANIQYF
TRBV29-1,NA,TRBJ1-1,CSVPDRMNTEAFF
TRBV12-3/TRBV12-4,NA,TRBJ1-5,CASSPRVNGQPQHF
TRBV18,NA,TRBJ2-5,CASSPPKTETQYF
TRBV7-2,NA,TRBJ2-6,CASSLGDGRPGANVLTF
TRBV7-3,NA,TRBJ2-3,CASSFDGYTDTQYF
TRBV20-1,once,TRBJ2-5,CSARGPTARTQYF
TRBV30,NA,TRBJ2-7,CAWSTDFFRAYEQYF
TRBV9,NA,TRBJ1-1,CASSVGEGWGNTEAFF
TRBV20-1,NA,TRBJ2-7,CSASSQIVYEQYF
TRBV5-6,NA,TRBJ2-7,CASSRTGRGQYF
TRBV5-4,once,TRBJ2-4,CASSLGGGEFNIQYF
TRBV2,NA,TRBJ1-1,CASSVTVEAFF
TRBV12-5,NA,TRBJ1-5,CASAVPTGGSNQPQHF
TRBV9,NA,TRBJ1-6,CASSDGARGANENSPLHF
TRBV20-1,NA,TRBJ2-5,CSVPRGGTQETQYF
TRBV7-2,NA,TRBJ2-2,CASSLASREGELFF